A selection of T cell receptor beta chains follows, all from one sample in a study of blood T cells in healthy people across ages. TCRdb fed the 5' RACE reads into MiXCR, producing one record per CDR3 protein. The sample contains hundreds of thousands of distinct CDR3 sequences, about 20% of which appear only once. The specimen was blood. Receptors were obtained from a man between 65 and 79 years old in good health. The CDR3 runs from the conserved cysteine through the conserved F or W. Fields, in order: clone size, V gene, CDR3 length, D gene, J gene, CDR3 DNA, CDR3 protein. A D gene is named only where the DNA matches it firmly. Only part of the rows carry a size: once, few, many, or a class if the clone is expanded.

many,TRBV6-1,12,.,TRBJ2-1,TGTGCCGGGGGGGGCGATTGGAATGAGCAGTTCTTC,CAGGGDWNEQFF
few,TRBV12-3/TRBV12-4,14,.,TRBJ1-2,TGTGCCAGCAGTTTTCTCCGCGGACAGACGGGCTACACCTTC,CASSFLRGQTGYTF
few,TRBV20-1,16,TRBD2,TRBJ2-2,TGCAGTGCCCTTCGGGGGGGACCCATGGGCACCGGGGAGCTGTTTTTT,CSALRGGPMGTGELFF
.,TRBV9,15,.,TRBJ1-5,TGTGCCAGAGCCGCCGGGGCCGTTAGCAATCAGCCCCAGCATTTT,CARAAGAVSNQPQHF
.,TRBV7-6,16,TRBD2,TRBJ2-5,TGTGCCAGCAGCTTAGGGGGAAGCGGGGTCGTCGCGACCCAGTACTTC,CASSLGGSGVVATQYF
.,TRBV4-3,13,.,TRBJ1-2,TGCGCCAGCAGCCAAGATACCAGGAGTGGCTACACCTTC,CASSQDTRSGYTF
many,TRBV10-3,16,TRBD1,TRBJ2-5,TGTGCCATCAGTGAGTCGACAGGGATCCGTCAAGAGACCCAGTACTTC,CAISESTGIRQETQYF
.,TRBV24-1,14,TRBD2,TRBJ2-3,TGTGCCACCAGTTCTAGCGGGAGTTCAGATACGCAGTATTTT,CATSSSGSSDTQYF
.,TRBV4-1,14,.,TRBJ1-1,TGCGCCAGCCAGGGCGGCAGCATGAACACTGAAGCTTTCTTT,CASQGGSMNTEAFF
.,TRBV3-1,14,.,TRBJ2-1,TGTGCCAGCAGCCAAATCGGGGACCACAATGAGCAGTTCTTC,CASSQIGDHNEQFF
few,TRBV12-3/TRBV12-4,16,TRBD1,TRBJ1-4,TGTGCCAGCAGTTCTCCCGGGACAGGGGAGTTAGGAAAACTGTTTTTT,CASSSPGTGELGKLFF
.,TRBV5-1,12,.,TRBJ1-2,TGCGCCAGCAGCATCTCAAACTATGGCCACACCTTC,CASSISNYGHTF
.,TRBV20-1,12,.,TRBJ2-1,TGCAGTGCCCCCGACAGGACCAATGAGCAGTTCTTC,CSAPDRTNEQFF
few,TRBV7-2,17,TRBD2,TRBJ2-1,TGTGCCAGCAGCTTTAGACTAGCCTCGAGCTCCTACAATGAGCAGTTCTTC,CASSFRLASSSYNEQFF
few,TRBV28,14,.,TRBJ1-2,TGTGCCAGCAGTTCCCCGGGTACTAACTATGGCTACACCTTC,CASSSPGTNYGYTF
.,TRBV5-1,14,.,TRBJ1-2,TGCGCCAGCAGCTTGGTATCCGATAACTATGGCTACACCTTC,CASSLVSDNYGYTF
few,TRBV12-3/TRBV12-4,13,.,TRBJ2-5,TGTGCCAGCAGAGCGGACGGCCAAGAGACCCAGTACTTC,CASRADGQETQYF
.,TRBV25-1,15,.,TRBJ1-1,TGTGCCAGCACCCGAAGCTCGACAGGCCCTTTTCAAGCTTTCTTT,CASTRSSTGPFQAFF
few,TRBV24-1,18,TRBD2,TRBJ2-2,TGTGCCACCAGTGATGGACTAGCGGGAGGTGTTCACACCGGGGAGCTGTTTTTT,CATSDGLAGGVHTGELFF
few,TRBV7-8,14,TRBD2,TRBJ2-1,TGTGCCAGCAGAACCGGGACTAGCGGGGAAGAGCAGTTCTTC,CASRTGTSGEEQFF
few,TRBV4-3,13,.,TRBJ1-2,TGCGCCAGCAGCCAAGATTGGAAAGGCGGCTACACCTTC,CASSQDWKGGYTF